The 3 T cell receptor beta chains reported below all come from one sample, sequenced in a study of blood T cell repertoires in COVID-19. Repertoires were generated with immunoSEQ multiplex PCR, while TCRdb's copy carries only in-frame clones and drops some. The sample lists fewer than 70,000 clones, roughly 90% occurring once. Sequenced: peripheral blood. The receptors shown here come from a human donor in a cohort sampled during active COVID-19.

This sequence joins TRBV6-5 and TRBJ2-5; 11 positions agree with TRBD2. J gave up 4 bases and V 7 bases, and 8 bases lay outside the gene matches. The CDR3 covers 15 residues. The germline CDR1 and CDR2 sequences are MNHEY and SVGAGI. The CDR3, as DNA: TGTGCCAGCATTCTCGTAGCGGGGGGGCTAGAGACCCAGTACTTC. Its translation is CASILVAGGLETQYF.

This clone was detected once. CDR3 in amino acids: CASRGLAGDCFLMEETQYF. The CDR3 DNA reads as TGTGCCAGCAGGGGACTAGCGGGGGACTGTTTTCTAATGGAAGAGACCCAGTACTTC. The chain couples TRBV6-7 to TRBJ2-5; the match to TRBD2 covers 14 bases. TRBV6-7 is noted as an ORF with a role that remains uncertain. Trimming at V came to 6 bases and at J to 3 bases, leaving 15 bases not matched to a gene. This CDR3 is 19 amino acids long.

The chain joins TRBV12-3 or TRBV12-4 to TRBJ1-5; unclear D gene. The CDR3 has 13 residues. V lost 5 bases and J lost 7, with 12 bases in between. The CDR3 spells CASSPDRVQPQHF. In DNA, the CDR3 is TGTGCCAGCAGTCCCGACCGGGTACAGCCCCAGCATTTT.